Listed below are T cell receptor beta chains from one sample, sequenced in a study of PD-1 blockade in classical Hodgkin lymphoma. Data came from immunoSEQ multiplex PCR; TCRdb stores just in-frame clones and leaves some out. The repertoire has tens of thousands of clones, around 87% of them found once; the top ten carry approximately 16%. The sequencing here drew on peripheral blood mononuclear cells (PBMCs), taken at baseline. These receptors came from a human donor with classical Hodgkin lymphoma. Each CDR3 is given without its conserved first and last residue.

v_call cdr3_aa
TRBV5-6 ASSLTGEDTQY
TRBV6-5 ASGTIGTTGNTIY
TRBV29-1 SVWTGETEAF
TRBV2 ASSEEGIFNQPQH
TRBV5-1 ASSPGPDTQY
TRBV13 ASSLGQGDGYT
TRBV9 ASSDGTTGNQPQH
TRBV28 ASSSGQGFLQAF
TRBV27 ASSLWVGGARTQY
TRBV6-5 ASSFVFGNTIY
TRBV6-5 ASSYRHHNTGELF
TRBV18 ASSPQKTFTVFNYGYT
TRBV7-8 ASSSLPSRDSTNYGYT
TRBV27 ASSHLGGAGEQY
TRBV5-1 ASSLGTRGAQVYGYT
TRBV7-9 ASSRPGQETNEQF
TRBV19 ASSIRDRSLMGNQPQH
TRBV6-1 ASSGDRGTWEKLF
TRBV2 ASLATEAF
TRBV2 ASSSNPGQALEQY
TRBV30 AWSGGLNEQF
TRBV27 ASSRGQYSYEQY
TRBV2 ASSEEGIDTEAF
TRBV7-9 ASSPQVNTEAF
TRBV28 ASSSSTIMDEQY
TRBV6-4 ASTGRRMNRAPGYEQY
TRBV7-9 ASSFNGALTNEKLF
TRBV27 ASSLDRVTQPQH
TRBV6-5 ASSYMGAGAANEQF
TRBV28 ASSYQGARTEAF
TRBV10-3 AISESWQPQH
TRBV7-9 ASSLAESSGQF
TRBV20-1 SASHGETQY
TRBV7-2 ASMTFRTGRSPLH
TRBV5-6 ASTQRGGRVVETQY
TRBV15 ATTSGTSYEQY
TRBV7-9 ASSWGSNEQY
TRBV10-3 AISAPRQGAKTDTQY
TRBV10-2 ASTQGNSPLH
TRBV6-5 ASRNPPQH
TRBV15 ATSTTLRGNTEAF
TRBV7-9 ASSLTPGKTGYT
TRBV7-8 ASSLVSSQSPQH
TRBV5-4 ASSSAYEQY
TRBV29-1 SVREGFSGGPDTQY
TRBV11-2 ASSFRDRGRGTQY
TRBV19 ASSPTVNQPQH
TRBV11-3 ASSARHPAEQY
TRBV28 ASSLKGYGYT
TRBV5-4 ASSPNLVERDEQY
TRBV6-5 ASTRGQGGSPLH
TRBV13 ASSFHETQY
TRBV7-8 ASSGQFFGGELF
TRBV2 ASRATGLNEKLF
TRBV4-1 ASSQDRTRPYEQY
TRBV20-1 SASGGTEAF
TRBV20-1 SAITGVGYT
TRBV7-3 ASSLSPGYEGYT
TRBV6-5 ASSYWRGGLTDTQY
TRBV2 ASSDPGTARYSNQPQH